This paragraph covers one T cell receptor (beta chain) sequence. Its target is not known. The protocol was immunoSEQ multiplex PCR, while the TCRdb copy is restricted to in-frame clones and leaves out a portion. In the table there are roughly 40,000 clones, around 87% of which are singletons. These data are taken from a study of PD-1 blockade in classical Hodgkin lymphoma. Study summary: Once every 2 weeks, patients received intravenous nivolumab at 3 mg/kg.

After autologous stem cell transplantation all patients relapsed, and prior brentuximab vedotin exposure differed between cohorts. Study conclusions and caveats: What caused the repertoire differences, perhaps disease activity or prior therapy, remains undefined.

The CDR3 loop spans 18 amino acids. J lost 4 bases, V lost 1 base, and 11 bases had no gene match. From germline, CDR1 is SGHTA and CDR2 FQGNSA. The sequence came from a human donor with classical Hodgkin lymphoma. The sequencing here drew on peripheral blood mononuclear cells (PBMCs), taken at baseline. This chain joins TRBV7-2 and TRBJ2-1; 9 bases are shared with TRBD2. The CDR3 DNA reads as TGTGCCAGCAGCTTAGGTTCAGGTCAGCGGGGGGCTTACAATGAGCAGTTCTTC. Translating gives CASSLGSGQRGAYNEQFF. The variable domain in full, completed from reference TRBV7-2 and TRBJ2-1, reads GAGVSQSPSNKVTEKGKDVELRCDPISGHTALYWYRQSLGQGLEFLIYFQGNSAPDKSGLPSDRFSAERTGGSVSTLTIQRTQQEDSAVYLCASSLGSGQRGAYNEQFFGPGTRLTVL.